The 20 T cell receptor beta chains below all came from one sample that was sequenced in a study of CD8 T cells in Susac syndrome. Reverse transcription of 0.5 to 1 ug RNA was performed with random hexamers. TCRdb re-called the immunoSEQ multiplex PCR reads through MiXCR, storing one row per CDR3 protein. The repertoire includes some 90,000 distinct CDR3 sequences, 90% to 95% of them detected once, and around 0.3% sits in the top ten. The sequenced sample was CD8+ T cells from PBMCs. These receptors were taken from a human donor in good health.

The chain uses TRBV10-3 and TRBJ2-7; TRBD1 might be the D (6 bases). Germline CDR1 and CDR2: ENHRY and SYGVKD. Trimming removed 3 bases at V and 7 bases at J, with 16 bases between. The CDR3 runs 14 residues. This chain's CDR3 is CAISEAGAPLEQYF. CDR3 bases: TGTGCCATCAGTGAAGCAGGGGCCCCTTTAGAGCAGTACTTC.

This chain joins TRBV19 and TRBJ1-1; D call uncertain. The CDR3 loop spans 14 amino acids. V was shortened by 3 bases and J by 0 bases, with 8 bases between the two germline ends. In germline, CDR1 is LNHDA, CDR2 SQIVND (reference sequence). Here the CDR3 DNA reads TGTGCCAGTAGTATGGACGGATTGAACACTGAAGCTTTCTTT. Its translation is CASSMDGLNTEAFF. Full variable domain (rest looked up from reference TRBV19 and TRBJ1-1): DGGITQSPKYLFRKEGQNVTLSCEQNLNHDAMYWYRQDPGQGLRLIYYSQIVNDFQKGDIAEGYSVSREKKESFPLTVTSAQKNPTAFYLCASSMDGLNTEAFFGQGTRLTVV.

The chain combines TRBV13 with TRBJ2-2; no clear D gene. V lost 0 bases to trimming and J lost 2 bases, with 7 bases between them. The CDR3 sequence is 15 residues long. CDR1 is PRHDT and CDR2 is FYEKMQ in the germline V gene (reference sequence). CDR3 protein: CASSLGPGNTGELFF. The CDR3 coding sequence is TGTGCCAGCAGCTTAGGCCCGGGTAACACCGGGGAGCTGTTTTTT.

The chain recombines TRBV25-1 with TRBJ1-1, with D hard to call. V was trimmed by 4 bases and J by 5 bases, leaving 8 bases between them. The CDR3 covers 12 residues. Germline assignment: CDR1 MGHDK and CDR2 SYGVNS. The CDR3 DNA reads as TGTGCCAGCAGTGCTGGAGAGACTGAAGCTTTCTTT. Translation: CASSAGETEAFF.

The chain employs TRBV13 and TRBJ2-3, with D tentatively TRBD1 or TRBD2 (5 bases each). Per germline, CDR1 PRHDT and CDR2 FYEKMQ (reference sequence). V was pared by 5 bases and J by 1 base, with 13 bases between. CDR3 length: 15 amino acids. The CDR3 bases are TGTGCCAGCAGCCCTGCCGGGACCCGCACAGATACGCAGTATTTT. Translation: CASSPAGTRTDTQYF. Supplemented by reference TRBV13 and TRBJ2-3, the full variable domain reads AAGVIQSPRHLIKEKRETATLKCYPIPRHDTVYWYQQGPGQDPQFLISFYEKMQSDKGSIPDRFSAQQFSDYHSELNMSSLELGDSALYFCASSPAGTRTDTQYFGPGTRLTVL.

This chain links TRBV2 with TRBJ2-1, with TRBD2 matching over 7 bases. Germline V lookup: CDR1 SNHLY, CDR2 FYNNEI. Germline trimming cut 11 bases from V and 5 bases from J; bases unmatched to any gene: 12. This CDR3 is built from 14 residues. The CDR3 DNA reads TGTGCCGCACTATTGGCGGGGGTAAACAATGAGCAGTTCTTC. Translating gives CAALLAGVNNEQFF.

The chain recombines TRBV6-5 with TRBJ1-4; no reliable D call. The CDR3 is made up of 14 amino acids. Trimming took off 4 bases at V and 2 bases at J, with 8 bases between the two ends. Germline CDR1 MNHEY, CDR2 SVGAGI. The CDR3 nucleotides read TGTGCCAGCAGTTCGACGGCTACTAATGAAAAACTGTTTTTT. Its translation: CASSSTATNEKLFF.

This chain uses TRBV9 with TRBJ2-3; 7 bases map to TRBD2. The germline CDR1 and CDR2 sequences are SGDLS and YYNGEE. The CDR3 extends over 16 amino acids. Trimming cost V 1 base and J 2 bases; bases outside gene matches: 7. The CDR3 nucleotides are TGTGCCAGCAGCGTATACCGGGGGGAAGACACAGATACGCAGTATTTT. This sequence encodes CASSVYRGEDTDTQYF.

The V and J genes are TRBV3-1 and TRBJ2-3; D is perhaps TRBD1 or TRBD2 (5 bases each). Deletions cut 1 base from V and 4 bases from J, with 18 bases between. CDR1 and CDR2 from the germline V gene are LGHDT and YNNKEL (reference sequence). This CDR3 spans 17 amino acids. The CDR3 reads CASSQGARHLGADTQYF. The CDR3 DNA is TGTGCCAGCAGCCAAGGGGCAAGGCACCTGGGGGCAGATACGCAGTATTTT.

J is TRBJ2-3 and V is TRBV7-8, with TRBD2 as a possible D gene (5 bases). The CDR3 is made up of 14 amino acids. V shed 6 bases and J shed 2 bases, with 12 bases lying between them. Germline values: CDR1 SGHVS, CDR2 FQNEAQ. CDR3 nucleotides: TGTGCCAGCAGGCCGAGGGCATCCACAGATACGCAGTATTTT. As protein: CASRPRASTDTQYF.

This sequence joins TRBV10-3 and TRBJ2-2, with 8 bases aligning to TRBD1. The length of the CDR3 is 15 residues. Germline lookup yields CDR1 ENHRY and CDR2 SYGVKD. V lost 4 bases and J lost 7; bases outside the gene matches: 8. Here the CDR3 reads CAISATGELNGELFF. The CDR3 region has the DNA TGTGCCATCAGTGCGACAGGGGAATTGAACGGGGAGCTGTTTTTT.

The chain combines TRBV2 with TRBJ1-2, with no clear D. The CDR3 runs to 15 residues. Germline V gene data show CDR1 as SNHLY and CDR2 as FYNNEI. V dropped 1 base and J dropped 4 bases, with 13 bases sitting between them. CDR3 bases: TGTGCCAGCAGTGAAGGGCGATCGGTCCGCTATGGCTACACCTTC. Amino acids: CASSEGRSVRYGYTF.

The genes are TRBV20-1 and TRBJ1-1; 7 bases are a match to TRBD1. The CDR3 totals 13 residues. Germline lookup yields CDR1 DFQATT and CDR2 SNEGSKA (reference sequence). J gave up 3 bases and V 5 bases, and 6 bases lay outside the gene matches. CDR3 nucleotides: TGCAGTGCTGACGACAGGGAGGACACTGAAGCTTTCTTT. Its protein product is CSADDREDTEAFF.

The rearrangement links TRBV5-8 to TRBJ2-1, with D perhaps TRBD2 (5 bases). Per germline, CDR1 SGHTS and CDR2 YDEGEE. The V end was cut by 0 bases, the J end by 5 bases, with 18 bases between. This CDR3 contains 17 residues. The CDR3 protein is CASSLGVGKGRNNEQFF. The DNA of the CDR3 is TGTGCCAGCAGCTTGGGTGTCGGGAAAGGCCGGAACAATGAGCAGTTCTTC.

The chain is built from TRBV25-1 and TRBJ2-7; D is ambiguous. Trimming removed 1 base at V and 5 bases at J, with 3 bases between. Germline CDR1 reads MGHDK; CDR2 reads SYGVNS. The CDR3 is 11 residues long. The CDR3 DNA reads TGTGCCAGCAGTGAATTCCACGAGCAGTACTTC. Its translation is CASSEFHEQYF.

V usage is TRBV20-1 and J usage is TRBJ2-7, with D possibly TRBD2 on 6 matching bases. There are 13 residues in the CDR3. Germline loops: CDR1 DFQATT, CDR2 SNEGSKA (reference sequence). V was shortened by 2 bases and J by 0 bases, with 8 bases between the two germline ends. CDR3 region: CSARRDFSYEQYF. The CDR3 DNA is TGCAGTGCTAGAAGGGACTTCTCCTACGAGCAGTACTTC.

The chain combines TRBV30 with TRBJ1-1; possible D gene TRBD1, 5 bases. Trimming stripped 7 bases from V and 5 bases from J, with 17 bases between. Germline-derived CDR1 and CDR2 are GTSNPN and SVGIG (reference sequence). The CDR3 is 13 residues long. CDR3 residues: CASRRGGSTEAFF. In DNA form, the CDR3 reads TGTGCCTCACGCCGGGGGGGTAGTACTGAAGCTTTCTTT.

The V gene is TRBV25-1, the J gene TRBJ2-3; TRBD1 matches at 7 bases. J lost 5 bases, V lost 0 bases, and 8 bases had no gene match. This CDR3 spans 16 amino acids. Per the germline V gene, CDR1 is MGHDK and CDR2 is SYGVNS. The CDR3 loop is CASSEYEVQGIDTQYF. The CDR3 coding sequence is TGTGCCAGCAGTGAATATGAAGTACAGGGGATAGATACGCAGTATTTT.

For the CDR3, the DNA is TGTGCCAGCAGCTTTACCACCCCAAGGTATGGCTACACCTTC. This codes for CASSFTTPRYGYTF. This chain connects TRBV5-6 to TRBJ1-2; no firm D call. From germline, CDR1 is SGHDT and CDR2 YYEEEE. V lost 2 bases and J lost 5, with 13 bases in between. The CDR3 extends over 14 amino acids.

The chain employs TRBV7-9 and TRBJ2-3; either TRBD1 or TRBD2 may fit D (5 bases each). This CDR3 contains 16 residues. Germline V gives CDR1 SEHNR, CDR2 FQNEAQ (reference sequence). V was clipped by 4 bases and J by 0 bases, with 14 bases between them. CDR3 DNA sequence: TGTGCCAGCAGCTCGTCAGGGTCGGGGAGCACAGATACGCAGTATTTT. It yields the protein CASSSSGSGSTDTQYF.